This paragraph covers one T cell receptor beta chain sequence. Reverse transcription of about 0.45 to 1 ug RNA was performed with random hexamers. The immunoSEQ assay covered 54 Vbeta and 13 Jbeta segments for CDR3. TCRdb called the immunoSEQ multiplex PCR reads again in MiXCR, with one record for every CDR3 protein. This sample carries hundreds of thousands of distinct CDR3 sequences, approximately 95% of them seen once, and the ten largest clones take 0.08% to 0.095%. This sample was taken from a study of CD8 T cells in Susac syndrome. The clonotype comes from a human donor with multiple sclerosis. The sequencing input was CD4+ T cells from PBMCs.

CDR3 in amino acids: CASSPYRTNQETQYF. The DNA for the CDR3 is TGTGCCAGCTCACCATACAGGACGAACCAAGAGACCCAGTACTTC. The chain is built from TRBV18 and TRBJ2-5, with D possibly TRBD1 on 5 matching bases. CDR1 is KGHSH and CDR2 is LQKENI in the germline V gene. With 2 bases removed from V and 0 bases from J, the gap between germline ends came to 10 bases. The CDR3 loop spans 15 amino acids. The full variable domain, with the rest looked up from reference TRBV18 and TRBJ2-5, is NAGVMQNPRHLVRRRGQEARLRCSPMKGHSHVYWYRQLPEEGLKFMVYLQKENIIDESGMPKERFSAEFPKEGPSILRIQQVVRGDSAAYFCASSPYRTNQETQYFGPGTRLLVL.